This T cell receptor (beta chain) was obtained from a study of monozygotic twins with inflammatory bowel disease. General study results and limits: Reduced clonotype sharing with other individuals was observed in IBD patients relative to healthy twins, especially with disease activity.

About this clonotype itself: What it binds is unknown.

Germline V CDR1 and CDR2: DFQATT, SNEGSKA (reference sequence). The CDR3 length is 13 residues. UMIs with a 6-nucleotide sample barcode were added by template switching. Reprocessing the 5' RACE reads, TCRdb reports a single entry for every CDR3 protein and omits DNA. This sample lists 200,000 to 250,000 distinct CDR3 sequences; its ten largest clones have 1.5% to 2%. The sequence derives from a human donor with ulcerative colitis or Crohn's disease, or a healthy co-twin of an affected twin (not recorded which). This chain connects TRBV20-1 to TRBJ2-1; without DNA, the TCRdb call of TRBD1 cannot be checked. Specimen: blood. The CDR3 sequence: CSAPGQGYNEQFF.